This TCR beta chain was captured by sequencing in a study of cytomegalovirus exposure and HLA in healthy donors. Points on this clone: Its antigen is still unknown.

Both 60 Vbeta primers and 13 Jbeta primers went into the PCR. Clones were read by immunoSEQ multiplex PCR, and TCRdb kept only the in-frame ones, dropping some. The sample yields 120,000 or so clones, approximately 74% seen once. The V end was cut by 3 bases, the J end by 0 bases, with 14 bases between. CDR3 size: 17 residues. Germline assignment: CDR1 LNHDA and CDR2 SQIVND (reference sequence). Study-wide findings and caveats: Specificity of three CMV-associated chains for CMV antigens was verified in vitro.

The rearrangement links TRBV19 to TRBJ2-2, with D possibly being TRBD1 (6 bases). The sample was PBMCs. The receptor's source is a man aged 35 to 55 in good health and CMV-seropositive. The CDR3 loop is CASSIRDIPSNTGELFF. In DNA form, the CDR3 reads TGTGCCAGTAGTATCCGGGACATTCCTTCGAACACCGGGGAGCTGTTTTTT. Based on the CDR3 plus reference TRBV19 and TRBJ2-2, the full variable domain is DGGITQSPKYLFRKEGQNVTLSCEQNLNHDAMYWYRQDPGQGLRLIYYSQIVNDFQKGDIAEGYSVSREKKESFPLTVTSAQKNPTAFYLCASSIRDIPSNTGELFFGEGSRLTVL.